This T cell receptor (beta chain) derives from a study of shared clonotypes between healthy human individuals. Study-level background: Donors had three CD4 naive, three CD4 memory, two CD8 naive and one CD8 memory plate apiece. Broader study findings: The study drew on few donors, limiting represented genetic and exposure-history diversity.

TCRdb's table, derived via immunoSEQ multiplex PCR, lists solely in-frame clones and lacks some. The table includes 2 million to 2.5 million clones, 85% to 95% detected once. From germline, CDR1 is SQVTM and CDR2 ANQGSEA. V lost 4 bases and J lost 0; bases outside the gene matches: 3. CDR3 length: 16 amino acids. About this clone itself: Its antigen is still unknown.

Donors had no recently reported acute infections or vaccinations and were HIV-negative. This receptor was identified in a man younger than 35 in good health. The V and J genes are TRBV29-1 and TRBJ2-6; 10 nucleotides agree with TRBD1. The specimen was naive CD4+ T cells sorted from blood. As for subset: CD45RA+ positively selected. The CDR3 reads CSVGRTGGSGANVLTF. CDR3 DNA: TGCAGCGTTGGTAGGACAGGGGGCTCTGGGGCCAACGTCCTGACTTTC.